The 8 T cell receptor beta chains below come from one sample, sequenced in a study of blood T cell repertoires in COVID-19. This table comes from immunoSEQ multiplex PCR, and its TCRdb copy is limited to in-frame clones, with some not included. The sample gives approximately 160,000 clones, approximately 84% of which show up once; more than 6.5% is in the top ten. The sequencing input was peripheral blood. The receptors stem from a woman aged 60-75 years with COVID-19, enrolled during active disease.

The chain couples TRBV27 to TRBJ1-6; 8 positions match TRBD1. The CDR3 loop spans 14 amino acids. The V segment lost 4 bases and the J segment 7 bases; nucleotides outside the gene matches: 3. Germline V gene sequence: CDR1 MNHEY, CDR2 SMNVEV (reference sequence). CDR3 nucleotides: TGTGCCAGCAGTTGGGGGACAGGCAATTCACCCCTCCACTTT. Its protein product is CASSWGTGNSPLHF.

This clone was detected a few times. The V gene is TRBV5-1, the J gene TRBJ2-3, with 7 bases lining up with TRBD2. This CDR3 region has 15 residues. From germline, CDR1 is SGHRS and CDR2 YFSETQ. After removal of 6 bases from V and 2 bases from J, the junction contained 9 bases not matched to a gene. The CDR3 nucleotides read TGCGCCAGCAATTCAGGGAGGGAGTTCACAGATACGCAGTATTTT. It is translated as CASNSGREFTDTQYF.

The J gene is TRBJ2-2, the V gene TRBV9, with no clear D. The CDR3 extends over 17 amino acids. CDR1 is SGDLS, CDR2 YYNGEE, per germline. Trimming took off 0 bases at V and 8 bases at J, with 20 bases between the two ends. The CDR3 sequence is CASSVVNSQELGGELFF. The CDR3, as DNA: TGTGCCAGCAGCGTAGTAAACTCCCAGGAACTTGGTGGGGAGCTGTTTTTT.

V is TRBV7-3 and J is TRBJ2-5; D perhaps matches TRBD2 (6 bases). V was trimmed by 2 bases and J by 2 bases, leaving 12 bases between them. CDR1 is SGHTA, CDR2 FQGTGA, per germline. This CDR3 comprises 15 residues. The CDR3 bases are TGTGCCAGCAGCTTAGGGGCGGGGCAACAAGAGACCCAGTACTTC. It encodes CASSLGAGQQETQYF.

The chain recombines TRBV3-1 (or the pseudogene TRBV3-2) with TRBJ2-2; D is ambiguous. The V end was cut by 3 bases, the J end by 4 bases, with 15 bases between. Germline V gene data show CDR1 as LGHDT and CDR2 as YNNKEL (reference sequence). The CDR3 sequence is 16 residues long. CDR3 protein: CASSQHAQIFTGELFF. The CDR3 nucleotides read TGTGCCAGCAGCCAGCATGCTCAGATATTCACCGGGGAGCTGTTTTTT.

The J gene is TRBJ1-3, the V gene TRBV3-1 (or the pseudogene TRBV3-2); maybe TRBD1 (5 bases). The V end was cut by 2 bases, the J end by 4 bases, with 15 bases between. This CDR3 comprises 16 residues. Germline V gene data show CDR1 as LGHDT and CDR2 as YNNKEL (reference sequence). The DNA of the CDR3 is TGTGCCAGCAGCCAATCCCAGCCAGGGCGGGGAAACACCATATATTTT. Translating gives CASSQSQPGRGNTIYF.

The V and J genes are TRBV5-1 and TRBJ1-3; a weak D match, TRBD1 (6 bases). This CDR3 spans 15 amino acids. V was clipped by 0 bases and J by 7 bases, with 14 bases between them. CDR1 SGHRS and CDR2 YFSETQ come from the germline V gene. CDR3 sequence reads: CASSLAGGGRNTIYF. CDR3 DNA: TGCGCCAGCAGCTTGGCTGGGGGGGGCCGGAACACCATATATTTT.

This clone was counted at least ten times. J is TRBJ1-2 and V is TRBV19; no clear D. Trimming took 1 base from V and 8 from J, leaving 8 bases between them. The CDR3 contains 12 residues. The germline V gene encodes CDR1 LNHDA and CDR2 SQIVND (reference sequence). The CDR3 nucleotides are TGTGCCAGTAGTATAGCCGCGTGGGGCTACACCTTC. Amino acid sequence: CASSIAAWGYTF.